The TCR beta chain described here comes from a study of blood T cells in healthy people across ages. It was with a sample-barcoded 5' primer and a J-beta primer mix that a second PCR of roughly 7 to 12 cycles was run. TCRdb called the 5' RACE reads again in MiXCR, with one record for every CDR3 protein. The data contain over a million distinct CDR3 sequences, approximately 26% of them singletons. This CDR3 has 13 residues. The germline V and J ends were trimmed by 1 base and 7 bases, with 8 bases remaining between them. Germline assignment: CDR1 MGHRA and CDR2 YSYEKL. Separately, the same data were catalogued under a study of T cells of mothers and their children.

The sample taken for sequencing was blood. The gene calls are TRBV4-1 and TRBJ2-1, with D perhaps matching TRBD1 (6 bases). The receptor's source is a girl aged 2-9 years in good health. The CDR3 sequence is CASSQGGHNEQFF. The CDR3 DNA sequence: TGCGCCAGCAGCCAAGGGGGGCATAATGAGCAGTTCTTC.